These 25 T cell receptor beta chains were all obtained from the same sample, sequenced in a study of tumor-infiltrating lymphocytes in oesophageal squamous cell carcinoma. TCRdb processed the PCR reads anew with MiXCR; each CDR3 protein has one entry. The data hold about 20,000 distinct CDR3 sequences, with around 40% observed a single time. Sequencing was carried out using blood. Receptor source: a male donor with esophageal squamous cell carcinoma.

The V and J genes are TRBV7-8 and TRBJ2-5; D might be TRBD1 (7 bases). Trimming took off 5 bases at V and 3 bases at J, with 22 bases between the two ends. CDR1 and CDR2 from the germline V gene are SGHVS and FQNEAQ. The CDR3 is made up of 17 amino acids. The CDR3 spells CASSIIQYRGGEETQYF. The CDR3 DNA reads as TGTGCCAGCAGCATAATCCAATACAGGGGCGGGGAAGAGACCCAGTACTTC.

The CDR3 is CSAREGGRGNYGYTF. Here the CDR3 DNA reads TGCAGTGCTAGAGAGGGGGGCCGGGGTAACTATGGCTACACCTTC. This chain uses TRBV20-1 with TRBJ1-2; possible D gene TRBD1, 6 bases. V lost 0 bases and J lost 1, with 12 bases in between. CDR3 length: 15 amino acids. In germline, CDR1 is DFQATT, CDR2 SNEGSKA (reference sequence).

This clonotype was detected only a few times. The junction and the germline gene differ at one end; a read error may be behind it. The rearrangement joins TRBV7-6 to TRBJ2-5, with TRBD2 matching over 11 bases. The DNA matches TRBJ2-1 better at its end, which makes the J call doubtful. Germline V lookup: CDR1 SGHVS, CDR2 FNYEAQ. The CDR3 runs to 16 residues. The DNA of the CDR3 is TGTGCTAGCAGCCCCTACTCTAGCGGGGGGTGGGATGAGCAGTTCTTC. As protein: CASSPYSSGGWDEQFF.

V is TRBV7-3 and J is TRBJ2-3, with 9 bases lining up with TRBD1. The V gene end was trimmed by 2 bases and the J gene end by 3 bases; junction bases not matched to a gene: 6. Germline lookup yields CDR1 SGHTA and CDR2 FQGTGA. The CDR3 spans 16 residues. Here the CDR3 DNA reads TGTGCCAGCAGCTTAGTAGGGACAGGGTATACAGATACGCAGTATTTT. It encodes CASSLVGTGYTDTQYF.

This clonotype occurred many times. The J gene is TRBJ1-4, the V gene TRBV6-1, with D hard to call. V gave up 6 bases and J gave up 0 bases, with 20 bases separating them. Germline V gene data show CDR1 as MNHNS and CDR2 as SASEGT. The CDR3 contains 18 residues. The CDR3, as DNA: TGTGCCAGCAGCAAGCCGGGTTCCCAATTTGCAACTAATGAAAAACTGTTTTTT. Translating it yields CASSKPGSQFATNEKLFF.

CDR3 loop: CASSLRRGGSTDTQYF. CDR3 nucleotides: TGTGCCAGCAGCTTGAGAAGGGGGGGTAGCACAGATACGCAGTATTTT. This chain uses TRBV5-4 with TRBJ2-3; tentative D call: TRBD2 (7 bases). Per the germline V gene, CDR1 is SGHNT and CDR2 is YYREEE (reference sequence). The CDR3 covers 16 residues. Trimming pared 1 base from V and 0 bases from J, leaving 12 bases between.

At least ten counts were recorded for this clonotype. The chain combines TRBV4-2 with TRBJ2-5; TRBD2 might be the D (5 bases). Germline V lookup: CDR1 LGHNA, CDR2 YNFKEQ. Trimming took off 4 bases at V and 1 base at J, with 10 bases between the two ends. The CDR3 covers 14 residues. The CDR3 loop is CASSRSGAQETQYF. CDR3 DNA sequence: TGTGCCAGCAGCCGAAGCGGAGCCCAAGAGACCCAGTACTTC.

Of note for this clonotype: The CDR3 end shows no conserved phenylalanine or tryptophan, and so a read error is likely. The DNA is left out, because the CDR3 cannot be placed on it with certainty; the CDR3 is given as TCRdb lists it. The chain couples TRBV10-3 to TRBJ2-7. Looked up from germline, CDR1 is ENHRY and CDR2 is SYGVKD. The CDR3 spans 16 residues, counting both ends. CDR3 in amino acids: CAISESNTHYGYTFGS.

This rearrangement joins TRBV7-9 to TRBJ2-7; possibly TRBD2 for D (6 bases). The end of the DNA aligns better with TRBJ2-5, so the J call may be wrong. The CDR3 length is 14 residues. Germline V gives CDR1 SEHNR, CDR2 FQNEAQ (reference sequence). The CDR3 DNA sequence: TGTGCCAGCAGCTTAGCTGGGGCGGGGGAGACCCAGTACTTC. Encoded protein: CASSLAGAGETQYF.

The count of this clonotype is one. The chain carries TRBV7-4 and TRBJ2-1, with D perhaps given as TRBD1 or TRBD2 (5 bases each). TRBJ2-7 explains the end of the DNA better; the J call may be wrong. Germline CDR1 and CDR2: SGHVT and SQSDAQ. The CDR3 is 14 residues long. The CDR3 DNA reads TGTGCCAGCAGCTTGGGAGTTCTGGGGCGCGAGCAGTACTTC. It yields the protein CASSLGVLGREQYF.

This clonotype appeared a few times. The chain has TRBV7-6 and TRBJ2-1, with D uncertain. The CDR3 is 13 residues long. V was shortened by 3 bases and J by 4 bases, with 7 bases between the two germline ends. Germline V gene lookup returns CDR1 SGHVS and CDR2 FNYEAQ. The CDR3 DNA is TGTGCCAGCAGCTTTCAGTCGTACAATGAGCAGTTCTTC. It specifies CASSFQSYNEQFF.

The sample holds a few counts of this clonotype. The conserved phenylalanine or tryptophan normally closing the CDR3 is absent here, so this likely arose from a read error. It is unclear where the CDR3 begins or ends on the DNA, so no DNA is shown, and the CDR3 is as TCRdb lists it. The chain carries TRBV6-1 and TRBJ2-1; no DNA check was done on the table's D call, TRBD1. Germline V gene sequence: CDR1 MNHNS, CDR2 SASEGT. The CDR3 numbers 17 amino acids, ends counted. The CDR3 region is CASYHGDSRPYGYTFGS.

This clonotype was seen at least ten times. This CDR3 is CASSYGGDTGELFF. The CDR3 DNA reads TGTGCCAGCAGTTACGGGGGGGACACCGGGGAGCTGTTTTTT. The chain has TRBV6-6 and TRBJ2-2; the match to TRBD2 covers 7 bases. This CDR3 region has 14 residues. Germline V gene sequence: CDR1 MNHNY, CDR2 SVGAGI (reference sequence). The ends lost 2 bases at V and 3 bases at J; junction bases unmatched: 0.

The chain uses TRBV12-3 or TRBV12-4 and TRBJ2-3; D is perhaps TRBD2 (5 bases). The V gene lost 0 bases and the J gene lost 5 bases, with 18 bases spanning the gap. The CDR3 contains 17 residues. CDR3 coding DNA: TGTGCCAGCAGTTTAGCGCTAAGTGCGGGTGGCGTAGATACGCAGTATTTT. It translates to CASSLALSAGGVDTQYF.

By its share, this clonotype is medium-sized. V gene TRBV12-3 or TRBV12-4 combines with J gene TRBJ2-3; 14 nucleotides align to TRBD2. V shed 7 bases, J shed 5 bases, and the junction held 8 bases outside the gene matches. The CDR3 totals 16 residues. CDR3: CASIPGLAGGVDTQYF. CDR3 in DNA: TGTGCCAGCATTCCAGGACTAGCGGGGGGAGTAGATACGCAGTATTTT.

This clonotype has more than one count but fewer than ten. The chain has TRBV7-2 and TRBJ2-3; TRBD2 matches at 7 bases. This CDR3 comprises 17 residues. In germline, CDR1 is SGHTA, CDR2 FQGNSA. J gave up 3 bases and V 5 bases, and 14 bases lay outside the gene matches. CDR3 nucleotide sequence: TGTGCCAGCAGCCAACAGGCTAGCGGAGATTTTACAGATACGCAGTATTTT. This gives the protein CASSQQASGDFTDTQYF.

By share of the sample, this clonotype is medium-sized. The gene calls are TRBV6-1 and TRBJ2-1; TRBD2 agrees at 7 bases. The CDR3 runs to 16 residues. CDR1 and CDR2 (germline): MNHNS, SASEGT. The V segment lost 5 bases and the J segment 0 bases; nucleotides outside the gene matches: 7. Here the CDR3 reads CASSSRLANSYNEQFF. Here the CDR3 DNA reads TGTGCCAGCAGTTCCCGACTAGCCAACTCCTACAATGAGCAGTTCTTC.

This clonotype is deemed medium-sized. V usage is TRBV28 and J usage is TRBJ2-4; D is ambiguous. The V end lost 8 bases, the J end lost 6 bases, and 14 bases lay between the germline ends. Germline CDR1 reads MDHEN; CDR2 reads SYDVKM. This CDR3 is 13 amino acids long. The CDR3 DNA reads as TGTGCCAGCGAAATACCGGGCGGAAACATTCAGTACTTC. This gives the protein CASEIPGGNIQYF.

This clonotype is classed as medium-sized. The rearrangement uses TRBV12-3 or TRBV12-4 and TRBJ1-6, with D tentatively TRBD1 (5 bases). With 3 bases removed from V and 5 bases from J, the gap between germline ends came to 14 bases. The CDR3 length is 16 residues. The CDR3 nucleotides read TGTGCCAGCAGTTTTGGTGGGACCGGTAATAATTCACCCCTCCACTTT. Its translation is CASSFGGTGNNSPLHF.

The V call is TRBV15, the J call TRBJ2-7; maybe TRBD1 (5 bases). The V gene's germline CDR1 is LNHNV and CDR2 YYDKDF (reference sequence). The ends were cut back, 1 base at V and 5 bases at J, with 12 bases in the middle. This CDR3 is 14 amino acids long. The CDR3 sequence is CATSRGQGIDEQYF. In nucleotides, the CDR3 is TGTGCCACCAGCAGAGGCCAGGGAATAGACGAGCAGTACTTC.

The CDR3 DNA is TGTGCCAGCAGCATCGGACACCTATACGAGCAGTACTTC. Translating it yields CASSIGHLYEQYF. V gene TRBV7-3 combines with J gene TRBJ2-5; D is perhaps TRBD1 (5 bases). The J call is uncertain, as TRBJ2-7 better fits the DNA end. In germline, CDR1 is SGHTA, CDR2 FQGTGA. This CDR3 is 13 amino acids long.

This clonotype occurred a few times. A read error may be the cause here, since a much bigger clone is one base away. The chain joins TRBV6-6 to TRBJ2-1; TRBD1 agrees at 7 bases. J was trimmed by 10 bases and V by 0 bases; bases with no gene match: 6. The CDR3 extends over 14 amino acids. The germline V gene encodes CDR1 MNHNY and CDR2 SVGAGI (reference sequence). As DNA, the CDR3 is TGTGCCAGCAGTTACTCCGGGACAGACTACGAGCAGTTCTTC. Its protein product is CASSYSGTDYEQFF.

The chain has TRBV7-2 and TRBJ2-1; TRBD2 agrees at 10 bases. The better agreement between TRBJ2-7 and the DNA end casts doubt on the J call. CDR3 size: 17 residues. Germline V lookup: CDR1 SGHTA, CDR2 FQGNSA. In DNA, the CDR3 is TGTGCCAGCAGCTGGGGAGGGGGAAGGACTAGCGGATACGAGCAGTACTTC. This sequence encodes CASSWGGGRTSGYEQYF.

This clonotype was detected a few times. A much larger clone differs from this one at a single base, so this may be a read error. The rearrangement joins TRBV10-2 to TRBJ2-7; possible D gene TRBD2, 7 bases. The J call is doubtful: the DNA matches TRBJ2-1 better. CDR1 and CDR2 from the germline V gene are WSHSY and SAAADI. The CDR3 consists of 14 residues. CDR3 sequence (DNA): TGCGCCAGCAGTGAGCTCCGGGGGGCCTACGAGCAGTTCTTC. Residues: CASSELRGAYEQFF.

The table lists this clonotype with a few counts. A much larger clone lies a single base off, so this may be a read error. The rearrangement links TRBV7-2 to TRBJ2-7; 8 bases agree with TRBD2. The DNA end lines up better with TRBJ2-1; the J call may be wrong. This CDR3 has 20 residues. Germline CDR1 SGHTA, CDR2 FQGNSA. The CDR3 DNA is TGTGCCAGCAGCTTACGTGCCCTCGGGGGGGCGAACTCCGGGTCCTACGAGCAGTTCTTC. Translation gives CASSLRALGGANSGSYEQFF.